Shown below are 23 T cell receptor beta chains from a single sample sequenced in a study of OX40 agonist ivuxolimab in advanced cancers. Sequencing was performed with immunoSEQ multiplex PCR; in TCRdb, only in-frame clones are kept and a portion is missing. The data contain about 73,000 clones, around 80% of them seen just once; the ten biggest clones take up over 2%. The specimen was CD4+ or CD8+ T cells sorted from blood, collected in a trial of the OX40 agonist ivuxolimab. Every receptor here comes from an adult with an advanced solid tumor such as melanoma, head and neck, liver or kidney cancer.

The rearrangement joins TRBV18 to TRBJ1-2, with D possibly being TRBD1 (5 bases). Germline V gives CDR1 KGHSH, CDR2 LQKENI. The CDR3 sequence is 15 residues long. The V gene lost 3 bases and the J gene lost 4 bases, with 15 bases spanning the gap. CDR3 sequence: CASSPQQQVGYGYTF. The DNA for the CDR3 is TGTGCCAGCTCACCGCAACAACAGGTGGGCTATGGCTACACCTTC.

The chain joins TRBV7-2 to TRBJ1-3; D uncertain. V was cut by 5 bases and J by 3 bases, with 14 bases left in between. Germline CDR1 SGHTA, CDR2 FQGNSA. The length of the CDR3 is 15 residues. DNA for the CDR3: TGTGCCAGCAGCCTAGACGGGAGAGGTGGAAACACCATATATTTT. This codes for CASSLDGRGGNTIYF.

This chain connects TRBV19 to TRBJ1-4, with no clear D. This CDR3 spans 15 amino acids. Trimming stripped 6 bases from V and 0 bases from J, with 11 bases between. Germline V gives CDR1 LNHDA, CDR2 SQIVND (reference sequence). CDR3 nucleotide sequence: TGTGCCAGTAGCAAAAACAGAGCAACTAATGAAAAACTGTTTTTT. Protein: CASSKNRATNEKLFF.

The chain carries TRBV18 and TRBJ2-5; 12 bases align to TRBD2. V trimming: 2 bases; J trimming: 1 base; junction bases outside the gene matches: 8. This CDR3 is 18 amino acids long. The germline V gene has CDR1 KGHSH and CDR2 LQKENI. Here the CDR3 reads CASSPRRRTSGIQETQYF. CDR3 sequence (DNA): TGTGCCAGCTCACCAAGAAGAAGGACTAGCGGGATCCAAGAGACCCAGTACTTC.

The chain has TRBV5-6 and TRBJ2-7; D not certain. Germline V gene sequence: CDR1 SGHDT, CDR2 YYEEEE. The germline V and J ends were trimmed by 5 bases and 0 bases, with 12 bases remaining between them. This CDR3 is 14 amino acids long. The CDR3: CASRFDRSSYEQYF. In DNA, the CDR3 is TGTGCCAGCAGATTTGACCGGAGCTCCTACGAGCAGTACTTC.

The chain couples TRBV5-5 to TRBJ1-2, with TRBD1 identical over 8 bases. There are 14 residues in the CDR3. From germline, CDR1 is SGHKS and CDR2 YYEKEE (reference sequence). V shed 0 bases and J 7 bases; nucleotides not matched to a gene: 5. In nucleotides, the CDR3 is TGTGCCAGCAGCTTGGAGACAGGGGTCGGTGGCTACACCTTC. Translating gives CASSLETGVGGYTF.

This clone has just a few counts. This chain uses TRBV29-1 with TRBJ2-1, with D perhaps matching TRBD1 (7 bases). CDR1 and CDR2 from the germline V gene are SQVTM and ANQGSEA. The CDR3 totals 13 residues. The germline V and J ends were trimmed by 7 bases and 4 bases, with 14 bases remaining between them. The CDR3 nucleotides read TGCAGCGGGAGGAGGGGGCTGTACAATGAGCAGTTCTTC. This translates into CSGRRGLYNEQFF.

The sample holds one count of this clone. The chain recombines TRBV5-4 with TRBJ2-7, with a possible D match to TRBD1 (5 bases). This CDR3 spans 13 amino acids. Germline CDR1 is SGHNT and CDR2 is YYREEE (reference sequence). Trimming left V 0 bases short and J 4 bases short, with 8 bases between. CDR3 amino acids: CASSLGGTYEQYF. Here the CDR3 DNA reads TGTGCCAGCAGCTTGGGGGGCACGTACGAGCAGTACTTC. Full variable domain (remainder filled in from reference TRBV5-4 and TRBJ2-7): ETGVTQSPTHLIKTRGQQVTLRCSSQSGHNTVSWYQQALGQGPQFIFQYYREEENGRGNFPPRFSGLQFPNYSSELNVNALELDDSALYLCASSLGGTYEQYFGPGTRLTVT.

This chain uses TRBV6-5 with TRBJ2-7; 7 bases are shared with TRBD2. This CDR3 comprises 15 residues. V lost 8 bases and J lost 2; bases outside the gene matches: 12. Per the germline V gene, CDR1 is MNHEY and CDR2 is SVGAGI. CDR3 bases: TGTGCCAGCTCCCCCCAACTAGCGAATACCTACGAGCAGTACTTC. Translated, it gives CASSPQLANTYEQYF.

The chain joins TRBV19 to TRBJ1-5; TRBD1 matches 11 bases. V dropped 1 base and J dropped 7; count of bases not matched to a gene: 12. The CDR3 sequence is 18 residues long. Germline CDR1 is LNHDA and CDR2 is SQIVND (reference sequence). CDR3: CASSIVYGGTGGRQPQHF. Here the CDR3 DNA reads TGTGCCAGTAGTATAGTCTACGGAGGGACAGGGGGGAGACAGCCCCAGCATTTT.

This clone was detected once. The chain is built from TRBV4-1 and TRBJ2-1; unclear D gene. The CDR3 has 15 amino acids. Deletions cut 4 bases from V and 7 bases from J, with 17 bases between. Per the germline V gene, CDR1 is MGHRA and CDR2 is YSYEKL. This CDR3 is CASSLQAEIRNEQFF. Here the CDR3 DNA reads TGCGCCAGCAGCCTTCAAGCTGAGATAAGGAATGAGCAGTTCTTC.

In its sample, this clone was seen once. The V and J genes are TRBV7-2 and TRBJ2-1, with 7 bases aligning to TRBD2. V trimming: 2 bases; J trimming: 3 bases; junction bases outside the gene matches: 4. Germline V lookup: CDR1 SGHTA, CDR2 FQGNSA. This CDR3 comprises 15 residues. The CDR3 here is CASSLSGINYNEQFF. CDR3 nucleotide sequence: TGTGCCAGCAGCTTAAGCGGGATAAACTACAATGAGCAGTTCTTC.

The V call is TRBV30, the J call TRBJ1-1; possible D gene TRBD1, 5 bases. Trimming left V 4 bases short and J 1 base short, with 13 bases between. Germline CDR1 GTSNPN, CDR2 SVGIG (reference sequence). This CDR3 is built from 14 residues. The CDR3 DNA reads TGTGCCTGGACCTTGGGCAGGGCGAACACTGAAGCTTTCTTT. Translation: CAWTLGRANTEAFF. Based on the CDR3 plus reference TRBV30 and TRBJ1-1, the full variable domain is SQTIHQWPATLVQPVGSPLSLECTVEGTSNPNLYWYRQAAGRGLQLLFYSVGIGQISSEVPQNLSASRPQDRQFILSSKKLLLSDSGFYLCAWTLGRANTEAFFGQGTRLTVV.

The chain couples TRBV9 to TRBJ2-7; 7 bases fit TRBD1. With 2 bases clipped from V and 0 bases from J, the junction kept 5 bases outside the gene matches. Germline CDR1 SGDLS, CDR2 YYNGEE. There are 15 residues in the CDR3. CDR3 bases: TGTGCCAGCAGCGTTGGGACAGTCGGCTCCTACGAGCAGTACTTC. Residues: CASSVGTVGSYEQYF.

The V and J genes are TRBV7-3 and TRBJ2-6, with D perhaps TRBD2 (6 bases). CDR1 and CDR2 from the germline V gene are SGHTA and FQGTGA. This CDR3 is built from 14 residues. V was pared by 5 bases and J by 4 bases, with 9 bases between. The CDR3 nucleotides are TGTGCCAGCAGCCCGGCGGGGGGGGCCAACGTCCTGACTTTC. As protein: CASSPAGGANVLTF.

The chain joins TRBV7-2 to TRBJ1-2; no clear D. Trimming pared 1 base from V and 3 bases from J, leaving 12 bases between. CDR1 is SGHTA and CDR2 is FQGNSA in the germline V gene. The CDR3 consists of 15 residues. This CDR3 reads CASSLDGRGDYGYTF. The CDR3 bases are TGTGCCAGCAGCTTAGATGGCCGTGGGGACTATGGCTACACCTTC.

The chain combines TRBV5-4 with TRBJ2-3; 10 nucleotides match TRBD2. Germline V gene lookup returns CDR1 SGHNT and CDR2 YYREEE (reference sequence). Losses at the gene ends were 1 base for V and 5 bases for J; bases not matched to a gene: 1. This CDR3 contains 14 residues. The DNA for the CDR3 is TGTGCCAGCAGCTTGACTAGCGGGAAAGATACGCAGTATTTT. This gives the protein CASSLTSGKDTQYF.

J is TRBJ1-6 and V is TRBV6-1, with TRBD1 matching over 9 bases. J gave up 7 bases and V 3 bases, and 7 bases lay outside the gene matches. Per the germline V gene, CDR1 is MNHNS and CDR2 is SASEGT. This CDR3 has 16 amino acids. The CDR3 DNA reads TGTGCCAGCAGTGAGATTCTTGGGACAGGGAATTCACCCCTCCACTTT. Its translation: CASSEILGTGNSPLHF.

This clone was found once. This sequence joins TRBV10-3 and TRBJ1-2; D call uncertain. CDR3 length: 16 amino acids. The germline gives CDR1 ENHRY, CDR2 SYGVKD. Trimming removed 3 bases from V and 4 bases from J, with 18 bases in between. CDR3 amino acids: CAISDSRTASSYGYTF. The DNA of the CDR3 is TGTGCCATCAGTGATTCTCGGACGGCTAGTTCCTATGGCTACACCTTC.

The chain joins TRBV5-6 to TRBJ1-6, with 8 nucleotides matching TRBD1. CDR3 size: 14 residues. Germline CDR1 reads SGHDT; CDR2 reads YYEEEE. The trim removed 0 bases at V and 10 bases at J, leaving 3 bases unmatched. DNA of the CDR3: TGTGCCAGCAGCTTGGACAGGGGGATATCACCCCTCCACTTT. Translation gives CASSLDRGISPLHF.

V is TRBV27 and J is TRBJ1-3; D is uncertain. Germline-derived CDR1 and CDR2 are MNHEY and SMNVEV (reference sequence). The CDR3 is 15 residues long. The V end lost 8 bases, the J end lost 0 bases, and 14 bases lay between the germline ends. CDR3 amino acids: CASQAGVSSGNTIYF. CDR3 sequence (DNA): TGTGCCAGCCAGGCAGGCGTCAGCTCTGGAAACACCATATATTTT.

This chain connects TRBV28 to TRBJ1-2; TRBD1 aligns across 12 bases. This CDR3 is 16 amino acids long. Germline values: CDR1 MDHEN, CDR2 SYDVKM. The ends lost 5 bases at V and 5 bases at J; junction bases unmatched: 9. The CDR3 here is CASSTTGQGARYGYTF. As DNA, the CDR3 is TGTGCCAGCAGTACTACGGGACAGGGGGCGCGTTATGGCTACACCTTC.

The chain combines TRBV19 with TRBJ1-5, with 11 bases aligning to TRBD1. The CDR3 extends over 15 amino acids. V lost 1 base and J lost 6; bases outside the gene matches: 2. In germline, CDR1 is LNHDA, CDR2 SQIVND (reference sequence). The DNA for the CDR3 is TGTGCCAGTAGTATAGGTGGGACAGGGGGTCAGCCCCAGCATTTT. This gives the protein CASSIGGTGGQPQHF.